The 13 T cell receptor beta chains presented below share a single source sample, sequenced in a study of a mutant IDH1 vaccine in newly diagnosed glioma. Clones were sequenced by immunoSEQ multiplex PCR, and TCRdb holds only the in-frame ones, with some missing. Here the sample spans tens of thousands of clones, 70% to 90% being singletons. The time point here: baseline, week 1 (first vaccination visit). Sample treatment: pre-vaccination baseline after standard-of-care therapy. This specimen consisted of PBMCs, obtained from a glioma patient treated with radiotherapy, temozolomide or both. These receptor sequences come from a woman aged 35 to 49 with glioma.

V and J are TRBV5-6 and TRBJ1-2; D is undetermined. V was shortened by 2 bases and J by 2 bases, with 1 base between the two germline ends. This CDR3 region has 11 residues. Germline CDR1 SGHDT, CDR2 YYEEEE. The CDR3 here is CASSFNYGYTF. In nucleotides, the CDR3 is TGTGCCAGCAGCTTCAACTATGGCTACACCTTC.

The chain links TRBV6-5 to TRBJ1-6; a possible D gene is TRBD1 (6 bases). CDR3 size: 15 residues. Germline CDR1 MNHEY, CDR2 SVGAGI. Trimming pared 2 bases from V and 9 bases from J, leaving 14 bases between. The CDR3 protein is CASSYESGVFSPLHF. The CDR3 DNA is TGTGCCAGCAGTTACGAGTCAGGGGTTTTTTCACCCCTCCACTTT.

This clone was seen a single time. The chain carries TRBV15 and TRBJ1-1; D remains ambiguous. Germline CDR1 LNHNV, CDR2 YYDKDF (reference sequence). The CDR3 sequence is 14 residues long. The germline V and J ends were trimmed by 3 bases and 7 bases, with 15 bases remaining between them. The CDR3: CATSRAARAGEAFF. The CDR3 coding sequence is TGTGCCACCAGCAGGGCTGCCCGAGCGGGTGAAGCTTTCTTT.

The CDR3 loop reads CASSQGLVSHPEQYF. CDR3 nucleotide sequence: TGCGCCAGCAGCCAAGGACTAGTTTCCCACCCCGAGCAGTACTTC. V and J are TRBV4-1 and TRBJ2-7; D is possibly TRBD2 (6 bases). Germline V gene sequence: CDR1 MGHRA, CDR2 YSYEKL. Trimming took off 1 base at V and 6 bases at J, with 16 bases between the two ends. This CDR3 has 15 amino acids.

V gene TRBV10-3 combines with J gene TRBJ2-3; D is uncertain. Looked up from germline, CDR1 is ENHRY and CDR2 is SYGVKD. Trimming shortened V by 0 bases and J by 7 bases, and 11 bases separated the two germline ends. The CDR3 is made up of 14 amino acids. The CDR3 loop reads CAISESYLTNTQYF. The CDR3 DNA sequence: TGTGCCATCAGTGAGTCCTACTTGACAAATACGCAGTATTTT.

The chain has TRBV11-2 and TRBJ2-7; perhaps TRBD2 as D (7 bases). In germline, CDR1 is SGHAT, CDR2 FQNNGV. The CDR3 spans 14 residues. V gave up 3 bases and J gave up 4 bases, with 13 bases separating them. The CDR3 reads CASSFGGARYEQYF. CDR3 in DNA: TGTGCCAGCAGCTTTGGGGGGGCACGTTACGAGCAGTACTTC.

The rearrangement joins TRBV18 to TRBJ2-3; TRBD2 agrees at 9 bases. Per germline, CDR1 KGHSH and CDR2 LQKENI. Unmatched junction bases numbered 2, after V lost 4 bases and J lost 0 bases. CDR3 length: 15 amino acids. CDR3 residues: CASSRLAASTDTQYF. The CDR3 DNA is TGTGCCAGCTCACGACTAGCGGCTAGCACAGATACGCAGTATTTT.

There are a few counts of this clone. This chain connects TRBV19 to TRBJ2-6, with D unclear. Germline CDR1 and CDR2: LNHDA and SQIVND (reference sequence). The V and J ends lost 1 base and 0 bases respectively, with 7 bases between them. The CDR3 spans 16 residues. The CDR3 nucleotides are TGTGCCAGTAGTATAGCCAGGAGCTCTGGGGCCAACGTCCTGACTTTC. It yields the protein CASSIARSSGANVLTF.

CDR3: CASSLEPPGQGRQETQYF. Here the CDR3 DNA reads TGCGCCAGCAGCTTGGAACCCCCGGGACAGGGGAGGCAAGAGACCCAGTACTTC. This chain joins TRBV5-1 and TRBJ2-5, with 10 bases matching TRBD1. Germline V gene sequence: CDR1 SGHRS, CDR2 YFSETQ. V lost 0 bases and J lost 2; bases outside the gene matches: 10. This CDR3 is built from 18 residues.

The chain recombines TRBV25-1 with TRBJ1-1; no definite D call. The germline V and J ends were trimmed by 0 bases and 4 bases, with 6 bases remaining between them. This CDR3 comprises 13 residues. Germline-derived CDR1 and CDR2 are MGHDK and SYGVNS. CDR3: CASSEYSGTEAFF. The CDR3 DNA follows: TGTGCCAGCAGTGAATACTCGGGCACTGAAGCTTTCTTT.

In this sample, this clone turned up a few times. This rearrangement joins TRBV2 to TRBJ2-1; TRBD2 might be the D (6 bases). V dropped 5 bases and J dropped 3 bases, with 14 bases sitting between them. CDR3 length: 15 residues. CDR1 and CDR2 from the germline V gene are SNHLY and FYNNEI. CDR3 protein: CASSKGLIGYNEQFF. CDR3 DNA sequence: TGTGCCAGCAGTAAAGGACTAATCGGCTACAATGAGCAGTTCTTC.

The CDR3 region is CASSLRLAGGTDTQYF. In nucleotides, the CDR3 is TGTGCCAGCAGCTTGAGACTAGCGGGTGGCACAGATACGCAGTATTTT. J is TRBJ2-3 and V is TRBV11-2; 10 nucleotides agree with TRBD2. Per germline, CDR1 SGHAT and CDR2 FQNNGV. The CDR3 has 16 amino acids. The V and J ends lost 3 bases and 1 base, in that order; junction bases with no gene match: 4.

This clone has more than one count but fewer than ten. The gene calls are TRBV25-1 and TRBJ1-2; tentatively, D is TRBD1 (5 bases). Deletions cut 3 bases from V and 8 bases from J, with 13 bases between. Germline-derived CDR1 and CDR2 are MGHDK and SYGVNS. The CDR3 loop spans 13 amino acids. This chain's CDR3 is CASSDPGRGGYTF. CDR3 DNA: TGTGCCAGCAGTGATCCGGGGCGAGGGGGCTACACCTTC.